The text below deals with one T cell receptor (beta chain). These data are taken from a study of cytomegalovirus exposure and HLA in healthy donors. Whole-study context: Among the 398 genotyped donors, 65% to 85% were placed in the Caucasian-associated ancestry cluster.

Trimming removed 4 bases from V and 3 bases from J; junction bases left unmatched: 8. The CDR3 is made up of 16 amino acids. CDR1 is SGHDT and CDR2 is YYEEEE in the germline V gene. A multiplex PCR was run with 60 Vbeta primers and 13 Jbeta primers. Produced via immunoSEQ multiplex PCR; TCRdb's table is partial and in-frame only. This table holds under 150,000 clones, under 85% found once. The clonotype originates from a woman aged 18-29 years in good health and CMV-seronegative. Sequencing was carried out using PBMCs. This sequence joins TRBV5-6 and TRBJ1-2; 11 bases line up with TRBD1. CDR3: CASSLPGQGEDYGYTF. The CDR3 nucleotides read TGTGCCAGCAGCCTACCGGGACAGGGGGAAGACTATGGCTACACCTTC.